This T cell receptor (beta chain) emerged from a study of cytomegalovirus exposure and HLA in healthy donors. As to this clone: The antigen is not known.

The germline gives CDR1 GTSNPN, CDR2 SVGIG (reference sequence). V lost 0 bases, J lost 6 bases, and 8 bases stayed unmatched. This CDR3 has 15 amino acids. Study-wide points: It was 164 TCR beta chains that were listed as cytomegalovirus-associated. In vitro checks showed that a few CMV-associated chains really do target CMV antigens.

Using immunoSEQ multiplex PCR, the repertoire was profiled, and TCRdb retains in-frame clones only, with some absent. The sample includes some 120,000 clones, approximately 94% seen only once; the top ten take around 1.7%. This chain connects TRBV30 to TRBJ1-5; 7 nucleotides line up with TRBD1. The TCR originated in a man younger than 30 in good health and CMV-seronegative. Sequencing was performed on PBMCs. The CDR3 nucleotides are TGTGCCTGGAGTGTCGGCCAGGGGGTAGGTCAGCCCCAGCATTTT. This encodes CAWSVGQGVGQPQHF. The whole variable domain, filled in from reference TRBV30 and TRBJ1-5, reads SQTIHQWPATLVQPVGSPLSLECTVEGTSNPNLYWYRQAAGRGLQLLFYSVGIGQISSEVPQNLSASRPQDRQFILSSKKLLLSDSGFYLCAWSVGQGVGQPQHFGDGTRLSIL.